This TCR beta chain was captured by sequencing in a study of regulatory T cells in long-lasting Graves disease. The CDR3 contains 14 residues. CDR1 is SEHNR and CDR2 is FQNEAQ in the germline V gene (reference sequence). V lost 8 bases and J lost 4; bases outside the gene matches: 9. Investigators prepared the TCR beta libraries by applying iRepertoire HTBI primers and Arm-PCR of CDR3 regions. One entry per CDR3 protein results from TCRdb running MiXCR on the multiplex PCR reads. The sample consists of 200,000 to 250,000 distinct CDR3 sequences, 15% to 20% of them appearing once. Time point of the sample: newly diagnosed GD, antithyroid drugs for less than 3 months. Preparation of the TCR library used RNA extracted from PBMCs. This clonotype was detected many times.

The clonotype comes from a female donor with Graves disease. The chain couples TRBV7-9 to TRBJ2-3; TRBD2 matches at 7 bases. This sample comprised peripheral blood mononuclear cells (PBMCs), obtained at new diagnosis, from a patient treated with antithyroid drugs. The CDR3 nucleotides read TGTGCCAGCCTGGGGAGGGAAGCCCCAGATACGCAGTATTTT. Translating it yields CASLGREAPDTQYF.